A selection of T cell receptor beta chains follows, all from one sample in a study of T cells after yellow fever vaccination. Each CDR3 protein is one row after TCRdb ran MiXCR on the 5' RACE reads. The sample has roughly 520,000 distinct CDR3 sequences, roughly a fifth seen once; the top ten hold roughly 16%. Sequenced material: PBMCs, taken about 20 days after the first yellow fever vaccination. The receptors stem from a man aged 18-30 years who received the YFV17D yellow fever vaccine. Both conserved end residues are part of each CDR3. Each record gives: V gene, J gene, CDR3 protein.

>TRBV12-3/TRBV12-4|TRBJ1-4
CASSQMLLQKLFF
>TRBV4-1|TRBJ2-2
CASSPRIAGAPTGELFF
>TRBV5-1|TRBJ2-5
CASRTASQETQYF
>TRBV7-2|TRBJ1-6
CASSFLRAGSPLHF
>TRBV5-4|TRBJ1-2
CASSPSRNTLYGYTF
>TRBV6-2/TRBV6-3|TRBJ1-1
CASRLSGGRMNTEAFF
>TRBV7-2|TRBJ2-2
CASNGLADFFTGELFF
>TRBV6-5|TRBJ1-1
CASRTRLGEAFF
>TRBV11-1|TRBJ2-3
CASSLRTSSTDTQYF
>TRBV6-4|TRBJ2-4
CASSTGLAGENIQYF
>TRBV6-1|TRBJ2-2
CASRATSGTGELFF
>TRBV20-1|TRBJ2-3
CSATPGPRGTDTQYF
>TRBV28|TRBJ2-3
CASTPRVGATSTDTQYF
>TRBV6-5|TRBJ1-1
CASSYDRAGGNTEAFF
>TRBV7-4|TRBJ1-5
CASSFRGNWGNQPQHF
>TRBV29-1|TRBJ2-2
CSAKTGGATGELFF
>TRBV7-2|TRBJ2-5
CASSTRGRGTQYF
>TRBV29-1|TRBJ1-1
CSVSSTGEAFF
>TRBV4-2|TRBJ2-3
CASSQDQAADTQYF
>TRBV10-3|TRBJ1-1
CAIKGGQGSTEAFF
>TRBV7-2|TRBJ1-4
CASSLGPGVGEKLFF
>TRBV15|TRBJ2-1
CATSRTSGGAGEQFF
>TRBV18|TRBJ2-1
CASSPRDRALNEQFF
>TRBV18|TRBJ1-4
CASSPPSLGAGEKLFF
>TRBV6-2/TRBV6-3|TRBJ1-5
CASTMWGNSNQPQHF
>TRBV24-1|TRBJ2-5
CATSDFGETQYF
>TRBV12-3/TRBV12-4|TRBJ2-2
CASIGTSGGPGGTGELFF
>TRBV5-1|TRBJ2-5
CASSEPAQETQYF
>TRBV2|TRBJ1-2
CASRGEGGGYTF
>TRBV6-5|TRBJ1-2
CASSYSSRGKGEYGYTF
>TRBV10-3|TRBJ1-1
CAILVGTEAFF
>TRBV7-9|TRBJ1-1
CASSTTAWTTEAFF
>TRBV7-7|TRBJ2-1
CALGGGREQFF
>TRBV5-1|TRBJ2-3
CASSLGSGTDTQYF
>TRBV7-2|TRBJ2-5
CASSLSRLAIASQAQETQYF
>TRBV29-1|TRBJ2-3
CSGRRDRGDTQYF
>TRBV27|TRBJ2-5
CASSSYRTEETQYF
>TRBV6-1|TRBJ1-5
CASTLDGNNQPQHF
>TRBV20-1|TRBJ1-4
CSASPGFGTNEKLFF
>TRBV6-1|TRBJ1-2
CASSEQIYGYTF
>TRBV11-2|TRBJ1-1
CASSPWGGVNSEAFF
>TRBV7-2|TRBJ2-1
CASSSPGTSPYNEQFF
>TRBV7-9|TRBJ1-1
CASSPRSSAEAFF
>TRBV19|TRBJ2-5
CASSIPLVLAQYF
>TRBV20-1|TRBJ2-3
CSAALAGEGQYF
>TRBV24-1|TRBJ1-5
CATSDLTQNQPQHF
>TRBV12-3/TRBV12-4|TRBJ1-1
CASSLGSGGQTEAFF
>TRBV2|TRBJ1-6
CASSSPLHF
>TRBV11-2|TRBJ2-3
CASSLVRWSTDTQYF
>TRBV6-5|TRBJ2-5
CASSYSRAGSQETQYF
>TRBV10-3|TRBJ2-5
CAARPDGQETQYF
>TRBV23-1|TRBJ1-5
CASSREQFQPQHF
>TRBV7-6|TRBJ2-3
CASNGYRGSSTDTQYF
>TRBV12-3/TRBV12-4|TRBJ1-2
CASSFLGGDYTF
>TRBV20-1|TRBJ1-5
CSARSGAGGGQPQHF
>TRBV20-1|TRBJ2-1
CSAIPGQGNNEQFF
>TRBV20-1|TRBJ2-7
CSARGTGGFFDEQYF
>TRBV7-9|TRBJ2-1
CASSVTRGASYNEQFF
>TRBV5-6|TRBJ2-2
CASSLRGSWGELFF